Included here is one T cell receptor beta chain sequence, with context. This record comes from a study of T cell repertoires in cytomegalovirus infection. TCRdb processed the reads anew with MiXCR; each CDR3 protein has one entry. Of around 180,000 distinct CDR3 sequences listed, 15% to 20% are singletons. V shed 7 bases, J shed 6 bases, and the junction held 14 bases outside the gene matches. The CDR3 is made up of 16 amino acids. Looked up from germline, CDR1 is MDHEN and CDR2 is SYDVKM. Sequenced input: PBMCs. This receptor was obtained from a human donor in good health (CMV status not recorded). Some clones in this sample may be carry-over from other donors' samples. The rearrangement links TRBV28 to TRBJ2-2; 7 positions agree with TRBD1. The CDR3 region is CASTIPGQGVSGELFF. The CDR3 DNA is TGTGCCAGCACCATTCCGGGGCAGGGGGTGTCCGGGGAGCTGTTTTTT.